This TCR beta chain was retrieved from a study of blood T cells in healthy people across ages. Whole-study findings and limits: It was found that TCR beta diversity correlated strongly with the percentage of naive T cells. Investigators treated diversity estimates from one million T cells as underestimates.

Regarding this clonotype: What it recognizes is unknown.

CDR1 is SGDLS and CDR2 is YYNGEE in the germline V gene. The CDR3 totals 13 residues. V lost 4 bases, J lost 12 bases, and 20 bases lay in between. With a J-beta primer mix and a sample-barcoded 5' primer, a second PCR ran about 7 to 11 cycles. Every cDNA molecule bore a tag from a template-switch adaptor containing 12 random nucleotides. TCRdb re-analysed the 5' RACE reads in MiXCR, keeping a single row per CDR3 protein. The table includes about 700,000 distinct CDR3 sequences, around 32% detected once. This clonotype was obtained from a woman aged 80 or over in good health. The rearrangement uses TRBV9 and TRBJ2-7; D is perhaps TRBD1 (6 bases). Sequenced material: blood. CDR3 bases: TGTGCCAGCAGCACGGGACATAAAGAGACCCGGTACTTC. This codes for CASSTGHKETRYF. Full variable domain (outside the CDR3, taken from reference TRBV9 and TRBJ2-7): DSGVTQTPKHLITATGQRVTLRCSPRSGDLSVYWYQQSLDQGLQFLIQYYNGEERAKGNILERFSAQQFPDLHSELNLSSLELGDSALYFCASSTGHKETRYFGPGTRLTVT.